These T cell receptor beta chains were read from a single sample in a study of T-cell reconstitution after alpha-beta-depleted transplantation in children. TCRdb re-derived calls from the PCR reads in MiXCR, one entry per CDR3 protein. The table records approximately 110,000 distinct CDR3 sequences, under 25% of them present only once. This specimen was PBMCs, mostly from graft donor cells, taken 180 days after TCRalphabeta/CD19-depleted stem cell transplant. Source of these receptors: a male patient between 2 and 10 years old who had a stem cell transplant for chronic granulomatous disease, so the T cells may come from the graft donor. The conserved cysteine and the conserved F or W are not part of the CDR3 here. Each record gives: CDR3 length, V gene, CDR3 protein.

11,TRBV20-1,SARTGGSTEAF
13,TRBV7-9,ASSLRGLAQETQY
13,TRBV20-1,SARQVEESNQPQH
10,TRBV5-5,ASSFGKNIQY
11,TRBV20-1,SALQAKGETQY
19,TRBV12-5,ASGLVLRGLNSYSGANVLT
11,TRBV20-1,SARGGGFEKLF
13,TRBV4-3,ASSPGQILNYGYT
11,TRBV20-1,SARVQRYNEQF
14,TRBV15,ATSRGGRGSYNEQF
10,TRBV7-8,ASSLPQDTQY
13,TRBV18,ASSPVAQGSTEAF
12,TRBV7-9,ASSLSGPPDTQY
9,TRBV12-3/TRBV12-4,ASSLGRGQY
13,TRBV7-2,ASSLHLANTYEQY
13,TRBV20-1,SARGVAGSSYEQY
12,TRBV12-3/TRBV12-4,ASTPGQVTGELF
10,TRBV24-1,ATSWEADTQY
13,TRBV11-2,ASSSLAGGPARQF
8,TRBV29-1,SVATLDPF
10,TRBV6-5,ASSPSVGELF
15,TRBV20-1,SARDWALSSYNSPLH
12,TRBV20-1,SARRWEGYNEQF
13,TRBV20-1,SARDVGEGPYEQY
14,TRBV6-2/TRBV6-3,ASSYSSGGQMNEQF